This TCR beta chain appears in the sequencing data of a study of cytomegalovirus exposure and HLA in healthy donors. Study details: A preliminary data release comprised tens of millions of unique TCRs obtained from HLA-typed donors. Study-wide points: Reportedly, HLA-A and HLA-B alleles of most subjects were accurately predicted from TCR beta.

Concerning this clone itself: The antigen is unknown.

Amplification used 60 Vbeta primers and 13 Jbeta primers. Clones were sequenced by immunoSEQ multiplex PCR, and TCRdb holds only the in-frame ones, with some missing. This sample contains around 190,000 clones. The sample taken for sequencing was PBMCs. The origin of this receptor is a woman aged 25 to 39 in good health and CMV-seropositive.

CDR3 in amino acids: CASNLDRGYEQYF. CDR3 nucleotides: TGTGCCAGCAACTTGGACAGGGGCTACGAGCAGTACTTC. The J gene is TRBJ2-7, the V gene TRBV21-1; the table's D call, TRBD1, was not checked against the DNA. TRBV21-1 is tagged as a pseudogene. This CDR3 contains 13 residues.